Following are 7 T cell receptor beta chains from one sample sequenced in a study of CD8 T cells in ankylosing spondylitis. Whole-study findings and limits: Characteristic of ankylosing spondylitis blood, it appeared, was a TCR beta motif comprising several highly homologous variants.

Their antigens remain unidentified. TCRdb re-analysed the 5' RACE reads in MiXCR, keeping a single row per CDR3 protein. The sample lists more than 650,000 distinct CDR3 sequences, around 11% occurring once. The sample taken for sequencing was blood, either unsorted or a sorted T cell fraction (not recorded which). The receptors originated from a male donor with ankylosing spondylitis.

This clonotype was seen a few times. The chain couples TRBV9 to TRBJ1-2; TRBD1 might be the D (6 bases). CDR1 and CDR2 (germline): SGDLS, YYNGEE. This CDR3 spans 13 amino acids. The germline V and J ends were trimmed by 3 bases and 12 bases, with 18 bases remaining between them. The CDR3 DNA follows: TGTGCCAGCAGCGGGGTTGACAGGCCGGGGGACACCTTC. Translated: CASSGVDRPGDTF.

This clonotype came up many times. The chain employs TRBV20-1 and TRBJ2-3; the D gene could be TRBD1 or TRBD2 (5 bases each). Looked up from germline, CDR1 is DFQATT and CDR2 is SNEGSKA (reference sequence). The V gene lost 2 bases and the J gene lost 2 bases, with 11 bases spanning the gap. The CDR3 covers 14 residues. CDR3 sequence (DNA): TGCAGTGCTAGACCAGGGACCACCACAGATACGCAGTATTTT. It yields the protein CSARPGTTTDTQYF.

This clonotype was seen a handful of times. The chain is built from TRBV12-3 or TRBV12-4 and TRBJ2-5, with 7 bases matching TRBD1. The CDR3 is 16 amino acids. The junction had 11 bases not matched to a gene; V was cut back by 5 bases and J by 2 bases. CDR3 nucleotides: TGTGCCAGCAGTCGAACCGGGACAGCGACTCAAGAGACCCAGTACTTC. Its protein is CASSRTGTATQETQYF.

The chain uses TRBV7-9 and TRBJ1-3, with 7 bases identical to TRBD1. The CDR3 is 17 residues long. Germline lookup yields CDR1 SEHNR and CDR2 FQNEAQ (reference sequence). J was trimmed by 1 base and V by 7 bases; bases with no gene match: 13. The CDR3 nucleotides are TGTGCCAGCAACCCACCCCCGACAGGGAAGTCTGGAAACACCATATATTTT. It specifies CASNPPPTGKSGNTIYF.

The chain links TRBV24-1 to TRBJ2-3; 7 nucleotides agree with TRBD2. The CDR3 is 14 amino acids. Germline-derived CDR1 and CDR2 are KGHDR and SFDVKD. V was clipped by 3 bases and J by 5 bases; unmatched bases: 4. CDR3 nucleotide sequence: TGTGCCACCAGTGATCCCCGCGGGGGAGATACGCAGTATTTT. Its translation: CATSDPRGGDTQYF.

The rearrangement uses TRBV5-5 and TRBJ2-2; D gene ambiguous. Trimming shortened V by 0 bases and J by 8 bases, and 11 bases separated the two germline ends. CDR3 length equals 14 residues. The germline gives CDR1 SGHKS, CDR2 YYEKEE (reference sequence). DNA of the CDR3: TGTGCCAGCAGCTTGGCCGGTGAGGCGGGGGAGCTGTTTTTT. This encodes CASSLAGEAGELFF. The full variable domain, rest sourced from reference TRBV5-5 and TRBJ2-2, is DAGVTQSPTHLIKTRGQQVTLRCSPISGHKSVSWYQQVLGQGPQFIFQYYEKEERGRGNFPDRFSARQFPNYSSELNVNALLLGDSALYLCASSLAGEAGELFFGEGSRLTVL.

The genes are TRBV12-3 or TRBV12-4 and TRBJ2-1; 8 positions agree with TRBD2. The CDR3 has 13 amino acids. The CDR3, as DNA: TGTGTTAGCGGGACTAGTCGGCACAATGAGCAGTTCTTC. The encoded protein is CVSGTSRHNEQFF.